The subject of this entry is one T cell receptor (beta chain). Its antigen is as yet unknown. This CDR3 is also generated by other DNA sequences in the sample. Produced via immunoSEQ multiplex PCR; TCRdb's table is partial and in-frame only. The sample records over 25,000 clones, approximately 90% being singletons. This specimen comes from a study of lymphopenia after photon versus proton radiotherapy. Study-level findings and limits: Under photons, naive T cells and diversity fell while effector/memory populations rose. Oligoclonal CD8+ Temra expansion after nadir drove photon patients' diversity drop.

The length of the CDR3 is 11 residues. Trimming took off 4 bases at V and 2 bases at J, with 3 bases between the two ends. Germline CDR1 is SGHRS and CDR2 is YFSETQ. The receptor's source is a woman in her sixties or seventies with cholangiocarcinoma. Some clones in this sample may be carry-over from other donors' samples. Sequencing used peripheral blood, obtained from a patient treated with proton-based radiotherapy. The gene calls are TRBV5-1 and TRBJ2-5; D call uncertain. The CDR3 loop is CASSLQETQYF. DNA for the CDR3: TGCGCCAGCAGCCTACAAGAGACCCAGTACTTC. Full variable domain (rest looked up from reference TRBV5-1 and TRBJ2-5): KAGVTQTPRYLIKTRGQQVTLSCSPISGHRSVSWYQQTPGQGLQFLFEYFSETQRNKGNFPGRFSGRQFSNSRSEMNVSTLELGDSALYLCASSLQETQYFGPGTRLLVL.